The present T cell receptor (beta chain) was sequenced within a study of blood T cell repertoires in COVID-19. Overall study: Acute and convalescent COVID-19 specimens originated in the United States, Italy and Spain.

This clone has a handful of counts. Under the authors' procedure: Estimates of nucleated cell counts were drawn from the amplification of reference gene primers. TCRdb keeps only in-frame clones here, not all; method: immunoSEQ multiplex PCR. V, J and clone size are those of that table, while D and trimming were read from the DNA. In the table there are a few hundred thousand clones, around 80% of which are singletons. Germline V lookup: CDR1 MNHEY, CDR2 SMNVEV (reference sequence). The CDR3 runs to 14 residues. Trimming cost V 3 bases and J 4 bases; bases outside gene matches: 5. The source is a woman aged 60-75 years who had recovered from COVID-19. This chain uses TRBV27 with TRBJ1-1; 7 nucleotides align to TRBD1. The specimen sequenced was peripheral blood. For the CDR3, the DNA is TGTGCCAGCAGTTTGACAGGGCGGATCACTGAAGCTTTCTTT. Translating it yields CASSLTGRITEAFF.